The 17 T cell receptor beta chains below come from one sample, sequenced in a study of blood T cell repertoires in COVID-19. Only in-frame clones appear in the TCRdb table, and some are missing; sequencing was by immunoSEQ multiplex PCR. The sample holds around 270,000 clones, 80% to 85% seen once. Sequenced sample: peripheral blood. These receptors were obtained from a man between 60 and 70 years old with acute or convalescent COVID-19.

V usage is TRBV6-5 and J usage is TRBJ2-7; D might be TRBD2 (6 bases). The germline CDR1 and CDR2 sequences are MNHEY and SVGAGI. V dropped 2 bases and J dropped 4 bases, with 12 bases sitting between them. The CDR3 covers 14 residues. The CDR3 sequence: CASSYGRGPYEQYF. In nucleotides, the CDR3 is TGTGCCAGCAGTTACGGGCGGGGCCCTTACGAGCAGTACTTC.

V usage is TRBV29-1 and J usage is TRBJ2-2; 7 nucleotides align to TRBD1. Germline-derived CDR1 and CDR2 are SQVTM and ANQGSEA. Trimming took 7 bases from V and 6 from J; bases not matched to a gene: 2. The CDR3 consists of 11 residues. The CDR3 protein is CSAQGAGELFF. In DNA form, the CDR3 reads TGCAGCGCCCAGGGGGCCGGGGAGCTGTTTTTT.

This clone was observed a handful of times. V is TRBV25-1 and J is TRBJ1-2, with D unclear. Germline V gene lookup returns CDR1 MGHDK and CDR2 SYGVNS. The CDR3 sequence is 14 residues long. The V end was cut by 3 bases, the J end by 4 bases, with 12 bases between. CDR3 loop: CASSDIGQIYGYTF. CDR3 DNA sequence: TGTGCCAGCAGTGATATTGGGCAGATCTATGGCTACACCTTC.

J is TRBJ2-5 and V is TRBV19, with a tentative D call TRBD2 (6 bases). This CDR3 is built from 15 residues. Trimming removed 3 bases from V and 0 bases from J, with 11 bases in between. CDR1 LNHDA and CDR2 SQIVND come from the germline V gene (reference sequence). DNA for the CDR3: TGTGCCAGTAGTATTGGGGGGAGGAACCAAGAGACCCAGTACTTC. This translates into CASSIGGRNQETQYF. Based on the CDR3 plus reference TRBV19 and TRBJ2-5, the full variable domain is DGGITQSPKYLFRKEGQNVTLSCEQNLNHDAMYWYRQDPGQGLRLIYYSQIVNDFQKGDIAEGYSVSREKKESFPLTVTSAQKNPTAFYLCASSIGGRNQETQYFGPGTRLLVL.

Turning to this clone: Other nucleotide sequences from this sample produce the same CDR3. The rearrangement uses TRBV5-8 and TRBJ2-3, with D tentatively TRBD1 (6 bases). The ends were cut back, 2 bases at V and 2 bases at J, with 9 bases in the middle. Germline CDR1 is SGHTS and CDR2 is YDEGEE. CDR3 length equals 14 residues. The CDR3 DNA reads TGTGCCAGCAGCTTCGGACAGTCCACAGATACGCAGTATTTT. Its protein is CASSFGQSTDTQYF.

This chain links TRBV12-5 with TRBJ2-7, with D unresolved. Per the germline V gene, CDR1 is LGHNT and CDR2 is FRNRAP. Trimming stripped 4 bases from V and 3 bases from J, with 16 bases between. The CDR3 runs to 15 residues. CDR3 protein: CASGWRGPPSYEQYF. The CDR3 DNA sequence: TGTGCTAGTGGTTGGCGAGGTCCTCCCAGCTACGAGCAGTACTTC.

The J gene is TRBJ2-3, the V gene TRBV6-6, with 7 bases that match TRBD1. There are 11 residues in the CDR3. V lost 3 bases and J lost 10; bases outside the gene matches: 1. Germline CDR1 reads MNHNY; CDR2 reads SVGAGI (reference sequence). CDR3 DNA sequence: TGTGCCAGCAGTTATCAGGGGGCGCAGTATTTT. It is translated as CASSYQGAQYF.

V is TRBV18 and J is TRBJ1-1; D ambiguous. Germline assignment: CDR1 KGHSH and CDR2 LQKENI. The CDR3 has 15 amino acids. Between the trimmed V and J ends, which lost 1 base and 5 bases, there was a span of 14 bases. The DNA for the CDR3 is TGTGCCAGCTCACCACGGGTTCAGCGAACTACTGAAGCTTTCTTT. Its translation: CASSPRVQRTTEAFF.

This clone was seen a single time. The chain is built from TRBV5-4 and TRBJ2-7; D is undetermined. Looked up from germline, CDR1 is SGHNT and CDR2 is YYREEE (reference sequence). This CDR3 is 14 amino acids long. With 2 bases removed from V and 0 bases from J, the gap between germline ends came to 9 bases. CDR3 DNA sequence: TGTGCCAGCAGCTTACCCTCGAGCTCCTACGAGCAGTACTTC. Residues: CASSLPSSSYEQYF.

The CDR3, as DNA: TGTGCCAGCAGTTACCGGGGGGCGGGAACTGAAGCTTTCTTT. Translation: CASSYRGAGTEAFF. The J gene is TRBJ1-1, the V gene TRBV6-5; the D gene is possibly TRBD1 (6 bases). V was pared by 2 bases and J by 5 bases, with 12 bases between. The V gene's germline CDR1 is MNHEY and CDR2 SVGAGI. The CDR3 has 14 amino acids.

The chain has TRBV25-1 and TRBJ2-4; possibly TRBD2 for D (6 bases). Germline CDR1 is MGHDK and CDR2 is SYGVNS. V dropped 6 bases and J dropped 6 bases, with 18 bases sitting between them. This CDR3 is 15 amino acids long. The CDR3: CASSRGMGVGNIQYF. CDR3 sequence (DNA): TGTGCCAGCAGCCGGGGGATGGGAGTAGGAAACATTCAGTACTTC.

The V call is TRBV6-5, the J call TRBJ2-7, with a weak D call TRBD1 (6 bases). Germline loops: CDR1 MNHEY, CDR2 SVGAGI. Trimming shortened V by 2 bases and J by 4 bases, and 18 bases separated the two germline ends. The CDR3 is 16 amino acids. The CDR3 nucleotides read TGTGCCAGCAGTTACAAGCCCCGCCAGGGGCGATACGAGCAGTACTTC. Protein: CASSYKPRQGRYEQYF.

This chain links TRBV13 with TRBJ2-7; the match to TRBD2 covers 13 bases. Germline lookup yields CDR1 PRHDT and CDR2 FYEKMQ (reference sequence). This CDR3 comprises 17 residues. V lost 4 bases to trimming and J lost 0 bases; unmatched junction nucleotides: 6. CDR3 coding DNA: TGTGCCAGCAGCTCATCCGGGACTAGCGGGGTCTCCTACGAGCAGTACTTC. This sequence encodes CASSSSGTSGVSYEQYF. Full variable domain (outside the CDR3, taken from reference TRBV13 and TRBJ2-7): AAGVIQSPRHLIKEKRETATLKCYPIPRHDTVYWYQQGPGQDPQFLISFYEKMQSDKGSIPDRFSAQQFSDYHSELNMSSLELGDSALYFCASSSSGTSGVSYEQYFGPGTRLTVT.

A single count supports this clone. This chain links TRBV25-1 with TRBJ2-1; 10 bases map to TRBD2. The J segment lost 5 bases and the V segment lost 6 bases, leaving 7 bases of the junction unmatched. Germline CDR1 is MGHDK and CDR2 is SYGVNS. The CDR3 consists of 15 residues. CDR3 coding DNA: TGTGCCAGCAGAAGCGGGGGGGCCGCAGACAATGAGCAGTTCTTC. Translation: CASRSGGAADNEQFF.

The chain has TRBV19 and TRBJ1-2; 7 positions agree with TRBD1. Germline V gene data show CDR1 as LNHDA and CDR2 as SQIVND (reference sequence). The junction had 12 bases not matched to a gene; V was cut back by 7 bases and J by 4 bases. The CDR3 consists of 15 residues. The CDR3 DNA reads TGTGCCAGTAAGGGGGCGGGACAGCAGTTCTATGGCTACACCTTC. It specifies CASKGAGQQFYGYTF.

Remarks on this clone: The sample holds other DNA sequences that translate to the same CDR3. The chain uses TRBV3-1 (or the pseudogene TRBV3-2) and TRBJ1-1; the match to TRBD1 covers 7 bases. The CDR3 runs to 14 residues. CDR1 LGHDT and CDR2 YNNKEL come from the germline V gene (reference sequence). V lost 4 bases, J lost 5 bases, and 7 bases stayed unmatched. In DNA, the CDR3 is TGTGCCAGCAGCCTCCGACAGGGCGGAACTGAAGCTTTCTTT. Translating gives CASSLRQGGTEAFF.

The chain is built from TRBV5-1 and TRBJ2-7, with a possible D match to TRBD2 (5 bases). CDR1 SGHRS and CDR2 YFSETQ come from the germline V gene. CDR3 size: 13 residues. Trimming cost V 2 bases and J 3 bases, with 9 bases left between them. The CDR3 is CASSFHGDYEQYF. In nucleotides, the CDR3 is TGCGCCAGCAGCTTCCACGGGGACTACGAGCAGTACTTC.